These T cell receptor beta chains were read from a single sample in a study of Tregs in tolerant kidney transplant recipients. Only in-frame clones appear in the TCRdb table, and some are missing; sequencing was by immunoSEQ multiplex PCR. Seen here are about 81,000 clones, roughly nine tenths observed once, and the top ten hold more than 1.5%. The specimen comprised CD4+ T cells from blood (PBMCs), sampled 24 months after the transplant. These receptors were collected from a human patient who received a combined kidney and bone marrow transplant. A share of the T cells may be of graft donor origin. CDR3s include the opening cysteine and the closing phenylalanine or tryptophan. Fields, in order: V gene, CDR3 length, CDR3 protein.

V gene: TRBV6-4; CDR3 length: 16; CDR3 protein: CASSPTSGGNTDTQYF
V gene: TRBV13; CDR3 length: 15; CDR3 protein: CASSFRQGLSYEQYF
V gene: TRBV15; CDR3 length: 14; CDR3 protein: CATSSPTGRYGYTF
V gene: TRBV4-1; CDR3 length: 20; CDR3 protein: CASSRPSGRVESSSRETQYF
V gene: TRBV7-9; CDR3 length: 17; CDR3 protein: CASSLVQGTGAGNTIYF
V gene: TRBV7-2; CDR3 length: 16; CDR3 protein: CASSLGGSGFTDTQYF
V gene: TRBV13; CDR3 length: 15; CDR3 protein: CASSPGTSGSNEQFF
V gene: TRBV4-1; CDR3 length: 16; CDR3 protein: CASSQETRWGFYGYTF
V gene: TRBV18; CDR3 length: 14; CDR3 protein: CASSPSWGEQTQYF
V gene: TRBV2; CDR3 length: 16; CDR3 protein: CASSNLLAGVRDEQFF
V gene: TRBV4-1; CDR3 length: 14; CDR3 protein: CASSPSWAGNEQYF
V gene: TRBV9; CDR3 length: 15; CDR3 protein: CASSVQRGEADTQYF
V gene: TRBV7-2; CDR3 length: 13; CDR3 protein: CASSLVKGQATFF
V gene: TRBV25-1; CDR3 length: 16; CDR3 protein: CASSVSLAGAADTQYF
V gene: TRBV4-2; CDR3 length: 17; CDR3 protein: CASSPGTSGTDTGELFF
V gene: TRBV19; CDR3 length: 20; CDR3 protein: CASSMRRGGLGLNLQETQYF
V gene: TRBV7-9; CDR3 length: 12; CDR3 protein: CASSLTQETQYF
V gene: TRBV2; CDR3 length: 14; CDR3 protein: CASSEARGGTEAFF
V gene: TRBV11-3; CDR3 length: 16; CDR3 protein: CASSLGPKRAYNEQFF
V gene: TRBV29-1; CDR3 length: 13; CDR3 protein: CSAFGTGNEKLFF
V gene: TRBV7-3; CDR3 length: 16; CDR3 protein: CASSLMGGRDADTQYF
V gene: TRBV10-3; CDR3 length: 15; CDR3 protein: CAISESKGQAGGYTF
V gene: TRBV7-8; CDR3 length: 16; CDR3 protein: CASSLVGTALHYGYTF
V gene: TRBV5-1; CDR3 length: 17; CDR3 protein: CASSQISPRLVLNEQFF
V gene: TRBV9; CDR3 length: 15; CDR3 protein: CASSVVPGVGGGYTF
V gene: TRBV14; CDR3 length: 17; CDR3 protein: CASSQAPGNVRLNEQFF
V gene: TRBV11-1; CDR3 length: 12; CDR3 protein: CASSLGGVEQYF
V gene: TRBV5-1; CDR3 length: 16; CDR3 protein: CASSLGGQGGHQPQHF
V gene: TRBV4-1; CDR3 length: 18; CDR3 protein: CASSQVDLGLAAYNEQFF
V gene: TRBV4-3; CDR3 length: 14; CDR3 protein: CASSHRGRTDTQYF
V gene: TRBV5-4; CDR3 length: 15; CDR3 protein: CASSLGGMSSYEQYF
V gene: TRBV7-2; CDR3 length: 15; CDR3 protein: CASSIRLAGAYEQYF
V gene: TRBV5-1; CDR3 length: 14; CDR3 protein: CASRLPDREYGYTF
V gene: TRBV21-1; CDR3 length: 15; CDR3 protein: CAKRHRRRYFYEQYF
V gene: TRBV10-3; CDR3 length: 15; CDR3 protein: CAISADRGMNTEAFF
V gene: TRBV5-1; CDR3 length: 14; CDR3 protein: CASSLEGGNQPQHF
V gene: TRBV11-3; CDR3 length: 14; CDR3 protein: CASSLAVYQETQYF
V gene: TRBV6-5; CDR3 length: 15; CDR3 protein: CACTPRLAYQETQYF
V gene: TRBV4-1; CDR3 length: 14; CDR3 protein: CASSHNRAGNEQFF
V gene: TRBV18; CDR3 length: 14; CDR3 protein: CASSQGTGNTEAFF
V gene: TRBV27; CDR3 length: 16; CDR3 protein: CASSQGLAGLEETQYF
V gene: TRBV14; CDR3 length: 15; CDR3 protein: CASSQLLAGRYEQYF